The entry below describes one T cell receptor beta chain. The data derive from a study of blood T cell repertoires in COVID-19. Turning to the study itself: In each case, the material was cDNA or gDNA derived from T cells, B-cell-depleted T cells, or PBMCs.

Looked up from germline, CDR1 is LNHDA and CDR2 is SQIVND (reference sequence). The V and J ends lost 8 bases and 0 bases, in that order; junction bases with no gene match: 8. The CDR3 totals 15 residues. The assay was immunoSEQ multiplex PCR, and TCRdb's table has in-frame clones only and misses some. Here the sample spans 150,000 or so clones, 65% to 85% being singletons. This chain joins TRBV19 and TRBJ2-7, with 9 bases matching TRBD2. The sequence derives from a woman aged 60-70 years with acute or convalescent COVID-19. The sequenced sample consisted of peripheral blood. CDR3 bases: TGTGCCAGTGACACTAGCGGGCTGCACTCCTACGAGCAGTACTTC. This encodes CASDTSGLHSYEQYF.